Given below is one TCR beta chain in context. The sample comes from a study of blood T cell repertoires in COVID-19. Turning to the study itself: Some COVID-19 samples were acute and others convalescent; all came from the United States, Italy and Spain. From T cells, B-cell-depleted T cells, or PBMCs came the material, which was cDNA or gDNA.

Per the original methods: Reference gene primer amplification gave nucleated cell count estimates. The data were produced by immunoSEQ multiplex PCR, yet TCRdb's version contains in-frame clones alone and is incomplete. That table gives V, J and clone size, and the DNA gave D and trimming. The table has about 73,000 clones, approximately 90% seen once. The sequence came from a woman under 30 with acute or convalescent COVID-19. Sequenced input: peripheral blood.

The CDR3 here is CASSQVKRISTDTQYF. The CDR3, as DNA: TGCGCCAGCAGCCAAGTTAAGCGCATTAGCACAGATACGCAGTATTTT. This sequence joins TRBV4-1 and TRBJ2-3; D unclear. The length of the CDR3 is 16 residues. V dropped 1 base and J dropped 0 bases, with 11 bases sitting between them. CDR1 and CDR2 from the germline V gene are MGHRA and YSYEKL.